One sample yielded the 18 T cell receptor beta chains listed below, sequenced in a study of glioma-infiltrating T cells after dendritic cell vaccination. Time point indicated: after dendritic cell vaccination, including at tumor progression/relapse. Assay: immunoSEQ multiplex PCR; the TCRdb copy retains only in-frame clones and omits some. The sample includes roughly 60,000 clones, 86% of them seen just once. The sequences come from blood, collected after dendritic cell vaccination. The receptor source for this set is a human donor with glioblastoma.

CDR3 nucleotide sequence: TGTGCCAGCAGCCACGGGGGGGGCGAGCAGTACTTC. This encodes CASSHGGGEQYF. The chain recombines TRBV27 with TRBJ2-7; TRBD2 aligns across 8 bases. From germline, CDR1 is MNHEY and CDR2 SMNVEV (reference sequence). The CDR3 has 12 residues. Germline trimming cut 6 bases from V and 6 bases from J; bases unmatched to any gene: 4.

This rearrangement joins TRBV15 to TRBJ1-5; no clear D gene. Trimming cost V 6 bases and J 7 bases, with 10 bases left between them. The CDR3 is made up of 12 amino acids. CDR1 and CDR2 from the germline V gene are LNHNV and YYDKDF (reference sequence). CDR3 loop: CATRGSRQPQHF. CDR3 DNA: TGTGCCACCAGGGGCTCGAGACAGCCCCAGCATTTT.

J is TRBJ2-1 and V is TRBV7-2, with TRBD2 matching over 8 bases. Germline V gene data show CDR1 as SGHTA and CDR2 as FQGNSA. The length of the CDR3 is 16 residues. J was trimmed by 1 base and V by 5 bases; bases with no gene match: 7. Here the CDR3 reads CASSVGREGSYNEQFF. Here the CDR3 DNA reads TGTGCCAGCAGCGTAGGTCGGGAGGGGTCCTACAATGAGCAGTTCTTC.

This chain joins TRBV6-5 and TRBJ2-1; D might be TRBD2 (5 bases). The CDR3 totals 12 residues. CDR1 MNHEY and CDR2 SVGAGI come from the germline V gene. The V gene lost 6 bases and the J gene lost 5 bases, with 8 bases spanning the gap. CDR3 region: CASRGVNNEQFF. The CDR3 DNA reads TGTGCCAGCAGGGGAGTTAACAATGAGCAGTTCTTC.

This chain connects TRBV25-1 to TRBJ2-1; D perhaps matches TRBD2 (7 bases). V lost 7 bases and J lost 1, with 20 bases in between. CDR3 length: 17 amino acids. CDR1 and CDR2 from the germline V gene are MGHDK and SYGVNS. As DNA, the CDR3 is TGTGCCAGCAAGGGGGGGGCCGGGGGTCTTTCCTACAATGAGCAGTTCTTC. It specifies CASKGGAGGLSYNEQFF.

This clone was detected only once. The chain recombines TRBV18 with TRBJ1-1, with 7 positions matching TRBD1. The CDR3 runs 14 residues. Germline assignment: CDR1 KGHSH and CDR2 LQKENI. The trim removed 3 bases at V and 6 bases at J, leaving 7 bases unmatched. CDR3 residues: CASSPLDRVPEAFF. The CDR3, as DNA: TGTGCCAGCTCACCTTTAGACAGGGTTCCTGAAGCTTTCTTT.

In the case of this clone: One junction end disagrees with the germline gene, perhaps due to a read error. This chain links TRBV30 with TRBJ1-2; a weak D match, TRBD1 (5 bases). The CDR3 totals 13 residues. Germline V gives CDR1 GTSNPN, CDR2 SVGIG (reference sequence). DNA for the CDR3: TGTGCCTGGAGCAAGGGGACTAACTATCGCTACACCTTC. It yields the protein CAWSKGTNYRYTF.

The chain uses TRBV6-1 and TRBJ1-1; D uncertain. The CDR3 sequence is 13 residues long. The germline V and J ends were trimmed by 8 bases and 1 base, with 11 bases remaining between them. Germline loops: CDR1 MNHNS, CDR2 SASEGT. CDR3 bases: TGTGCCAGCGATCCTGACTGGAACACTGAAGCTTTCTTT. Translation gives CASDPDWNTEAFF.

The rearrangement uses TRBV11-2 and TRBJ1-2; D gene uncertain. CDR1 and CDR2 (germline): SGHAT, FQNNGV. V lost 6 bases, J lost 0 bases, and 8 bases lay in between. This CDR3 comprises 13 residues. CDR3 sequence: CASSAGSNYGYTF. Written as DNA, the CDR3 is TGTGCCAGCAGTGCCGGTTCTAACTATGGCTACACCTTC.

V gene TRBV7-2 combines with J gene TRBJ2-3; 7 nucleotides align to TRBD2. This CDR3 contains 15 residues. Germline CDR1 is SGHTA and CDR2 is FQGNSA. J was trimmed by 0 bases and V by 5 bases; bases with no gene match: 5. The CDR3, as DNA: TGTGCCAGCAGCGAACTAGCGATAAGCACAGATACGCAGTATTTT. Protein sequence: CASSELAISTDTQYF.

V usage is TRBV7-9 and J usage is TRBJ1-1; tentative D call: TRBD1 (6 bases). Germline V lookup: CDR1 SEHNR, CDR2 FQNEAQ (reference sequence). V was trimmed by 5 bases and J by 5 bases, leaving 15 bases between them. The CDR3 is 14 residues long. CDR3 protein: CASSPAGVGTEAFF. The CDR3 nucleotides read TGTGCCAGCAGCCCCGCAGGGGTTGGGACTGAAGCTTTCTTT.

This clone was observed once. The genes are TRBV6-5 and TRBJ2-7; 7 bases align to TRBD1. This CDR3 region has 15 residues. V lost 2 bases to trimming and J lost 5 bases; unmatched junction nucleotides: 9. Germline V lookup: CDR1 MNHEY, CDR2 SVGAGI. CDR3 protein: CASSYTTRGPHEQYF. As DNA, the CDR3 is TGTGCCAGCAGTTACACCACTAGGGGGCCCCACGAGCAGTACTTC.

This clone was detected a few times. The chain recombines TRBV5-4 with TRBJ2-7, with TRBD2 matching 10 bases. The CDR3 contains 14 residues. V dropped 4 bases and J dropped 1; count of bases not matched to a gene: 2. Germline V CDR1 and CDR2: SGHNT, YYREEE (reference sequence). The DNA of the CDR3 is TGTGCCAGCAGCCTGACTAGCGGGTCCTACGAGCAGTACTTC. Translating it yields CASSLTSGSYEQYF.

This clone was found a few times. V and J are TRBV6-5 and TRBJ2-7; 8 bases agree with TRBD2. The germline gives CDR1 MNHEY, CDR2 SVGAGI. V was clipped by 10 bases and J by 4 bases; unmatched bases: 15. The CDR3 is 15 amino acids. DNA for the CDR3: TGTGCCACTGCAGCGGGCGGGACTAGTAGGTACGAGCAGTACTTC. It yields the protein CATAAGGTSRYEQYF.

This chain links TRBV18 with TRBJ2-7, with D tentatively TRBD2 (5 bases). This CDR3 has 13 amino acids. V dropped 5 bases and J dropped 5 bases, with 13 bases sitting between them. Germline lookup yields CDR1 KGHSH and CDR2 LQKENI. CDR3 in DNA: TGTGCCAGCTCATCCTACGGGGTCCACGAGCAGTACTTC. Protein product: CASSSYGVHEQYF.

V is TRBV19 and J is TRBJ1-1; a possible D gene is TRBD1 (6 bases). The V end lost 5 bases, the J end lost 2 bases, and 18 bases lay between the germline ends. This CDR3 comprises 16 residues. Germline V gene lookup returns CDR1 LNHDA and CDR2 SQIVND (reference sequence). CDR3 residues: CASSLAGVGGNTEAFF. The CDR3 DNA follows: TGTGCCAGTAGTTTGGCAGGGGTCGGTGGAAACACTGAAGCTTTCTTT.

The chain uses TRBV25-1 and TRBJ2-6, with 8 bases fitting TRBD2. The CDR3 runs 16 residues. The V segment lost 1 base and the J segment 2 bases; nucleotides outside the gene matches: 1. Germline CDR1 is MGHDK and CDR2 is SYGVNS. CDR3 region: CASSEFGGAGANVLTF. The CDR3 nucleotides read TGTGCCAGCAGTGAATTCGGGGGGGCTGGGGCCAACGTCCTGACTTTC.

This CDR3 reads CATGTGVDEQFF. The CDR3 coding sequence is TGTGCCACCGGAACAGGGGTGGATGAGCAGTTCTTC. V usage is TRBV21-1 and J usage is TRBJ2-1; the D call TRBD1 from the table was never checked on the DNA. TRBV21-1 is flagged as a pseudogene. CDR3 size: 12 residues.